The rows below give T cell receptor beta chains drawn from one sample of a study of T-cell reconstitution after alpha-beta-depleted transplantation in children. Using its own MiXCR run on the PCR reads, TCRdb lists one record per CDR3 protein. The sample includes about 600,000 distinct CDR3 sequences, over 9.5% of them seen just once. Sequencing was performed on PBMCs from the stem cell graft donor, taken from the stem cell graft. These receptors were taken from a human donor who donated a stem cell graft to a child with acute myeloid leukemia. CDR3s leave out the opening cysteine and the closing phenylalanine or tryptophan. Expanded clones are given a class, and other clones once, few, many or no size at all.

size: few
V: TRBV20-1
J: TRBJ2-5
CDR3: SASKGIQETQY

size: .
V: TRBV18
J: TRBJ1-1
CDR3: ASSPPKGANTEAF

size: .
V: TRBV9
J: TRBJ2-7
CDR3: ASSPARSFSYEQY

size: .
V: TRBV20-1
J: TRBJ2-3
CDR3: SARDGGRKETDTQY

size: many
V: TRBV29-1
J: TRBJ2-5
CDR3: SVPPGEGAYQETQY

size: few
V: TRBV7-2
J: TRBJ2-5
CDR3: ASSLQGALRETQY

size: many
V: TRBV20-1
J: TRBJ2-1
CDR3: SATPLGGLSYNEQF

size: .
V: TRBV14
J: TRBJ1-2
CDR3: ASSPVDGGGYT

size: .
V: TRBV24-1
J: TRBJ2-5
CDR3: ATRRGREETQY

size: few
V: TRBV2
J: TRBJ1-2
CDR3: ASSDSLGNYGYT

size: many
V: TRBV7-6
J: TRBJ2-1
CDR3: ASSLSPSATYNEQF

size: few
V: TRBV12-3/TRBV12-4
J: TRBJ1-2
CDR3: ASSFLQGSGYT

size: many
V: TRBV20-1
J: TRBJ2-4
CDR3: SANPSAKNIQY

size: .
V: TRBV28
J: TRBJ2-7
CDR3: ASSTVYEQY

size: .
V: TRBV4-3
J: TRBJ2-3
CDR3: ASSQDMGQFRDTQY

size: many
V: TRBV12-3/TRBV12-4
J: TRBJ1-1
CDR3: ASSPGQGSTEAF

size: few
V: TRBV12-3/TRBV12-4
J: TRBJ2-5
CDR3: ASSSGDRAPETQY

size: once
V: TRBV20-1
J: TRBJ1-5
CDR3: SARQGAGSNQPQH

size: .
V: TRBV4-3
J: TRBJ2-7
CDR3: ASSQDSGGMRGPRGEQY

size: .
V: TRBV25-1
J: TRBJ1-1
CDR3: ASSGTGTFTEAF

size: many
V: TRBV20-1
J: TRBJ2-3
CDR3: SPLAGTASTDTQY

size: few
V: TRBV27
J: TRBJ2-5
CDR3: ASSLSLREAASETQY

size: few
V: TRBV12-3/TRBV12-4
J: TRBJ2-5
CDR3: ASSPNGLKETQY

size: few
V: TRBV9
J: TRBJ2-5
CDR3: ASSVDGGGTRTQETQY

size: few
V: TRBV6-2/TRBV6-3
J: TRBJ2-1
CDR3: ASRLAGASDEQF

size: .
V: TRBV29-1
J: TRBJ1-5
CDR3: SVRMTGSGQPQH

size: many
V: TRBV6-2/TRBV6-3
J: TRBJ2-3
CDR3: ASSYPSGQGNTDTQY

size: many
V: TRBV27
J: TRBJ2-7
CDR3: ASSAPKAPREYINEQY

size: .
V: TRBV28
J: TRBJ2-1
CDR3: ASSLAVPGTRRNEQF

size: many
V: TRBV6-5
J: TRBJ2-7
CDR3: ASSYSQASYEQY

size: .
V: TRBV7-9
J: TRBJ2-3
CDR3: ASSLLEGLAATDTQY

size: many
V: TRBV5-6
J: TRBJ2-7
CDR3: ASSSTGLAGAYEQY

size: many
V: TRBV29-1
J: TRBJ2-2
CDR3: SVDPGDRAGELF

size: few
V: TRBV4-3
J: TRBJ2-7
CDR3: ASSQRAGEEYEQY

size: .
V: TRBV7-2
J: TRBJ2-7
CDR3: ASSLNPGRTYEQY

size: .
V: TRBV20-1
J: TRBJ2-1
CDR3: SARTRGGNEQF

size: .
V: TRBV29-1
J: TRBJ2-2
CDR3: SVFLGTGELF

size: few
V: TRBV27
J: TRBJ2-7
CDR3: ASSSGTSGNQY

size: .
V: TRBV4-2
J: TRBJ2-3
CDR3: ASSQEDGRADTQY

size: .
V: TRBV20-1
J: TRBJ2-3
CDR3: SARAGSGRLTTDTQY

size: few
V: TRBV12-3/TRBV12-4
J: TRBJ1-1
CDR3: ASSFWDRDSPEAF

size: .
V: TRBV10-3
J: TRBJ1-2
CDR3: AITKTGDHGYT

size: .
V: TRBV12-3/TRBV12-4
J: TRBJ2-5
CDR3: ASSSGFRETQY

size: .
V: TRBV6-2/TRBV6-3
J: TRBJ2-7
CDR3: ASNLAGLKYEQY

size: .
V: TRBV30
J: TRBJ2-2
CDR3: AFWGGNTGELF

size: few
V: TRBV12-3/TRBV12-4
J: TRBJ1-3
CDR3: ASSPGRERRDTIY

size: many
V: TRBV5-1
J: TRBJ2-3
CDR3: ASSLEGPRTGDTQY

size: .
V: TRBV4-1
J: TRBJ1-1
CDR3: ASSLRDSNTEAF

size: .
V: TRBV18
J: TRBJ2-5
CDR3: ASSPGTSFEETQY

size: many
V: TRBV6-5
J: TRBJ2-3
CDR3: ASSYSPGADTQY